The 14 T cell receptor beta chains below come from one sample, sequenced in a study of T cells in Graves' hyperthyroidism and ophthalmopathy. TCR beta CDR3 sequences were amplified from RNA transcripts. Primed by the HTBI set, a first-round RT-PCR was run on the TCR CDR3. One entry per CDR3 protein, called by TCRdb with MiXCR from the multiplex PCR reads. The data contain 400,000 to 550,000 distinct CDR3 sequences, around 24% of them singletons. The sample was blood. The receptors were gathered from a woman aged 30 to 39 with Graves' ophthalmopathy.

This clonotype was recorded many times. This chain uses TRBV5-1 with TRBJ1-2; D unresolved. Trimming shortened V by 0 bases and J by 4 bases, and 13 bases separated the two germline ends. The CDR3 has 15 amino acids. The germline V gene has CDR1 SGHRS and CDR2 YFSETQ. For the CDR3, the DNA is TGCGCCAGCAGCTTGGATAGGAGTCGGGGCTATGGCTACACCTTC. Its translation is CASSLDRSRGYGYTF.

This clonotype was found many times. The chain links TRBV3-1 to TRBJ2-7, with D hard to call. This CDR3 contains 13 residues. Germline assignment: CDR1 LGHDT and CDR2 YNNKEL (reference sequence). Trimming removed 1 base from V and 3 bases from J, with 7 bases in between. As DNA, the CDR3 is TGTGCCAGCAGCCAAGTCCAAGACTACGAGCAGTACTTC. Its protein is CASSQVQDYEQYF.

In its sample, this clonotype was seen a few times. The J gene is TRBJ1-1, the V gene TRBV19; no firm D call. Germline-derived CDR1 and CDR2 are LNHDA and SQIVND (reference sequence). With 0 bases removed from V and 4 bases from J, the gap between germline ends came to 9 bases. This CDR3 comprises 14 residues. CDR3: CASSIEMGSTEAFF. The CDR3 DNA follows: TGTGCCAGTAGTATAGAGATGGGCAGCACTGAAGCTTTCTTT.

This chain uses TRBV20-1 with TRBJ2-2; D remains unclear. Germline V lookup: CDR1 DFQATT, CDR2 SNEGSKA (reference sequence). This CDR3 is built from 14 residues. Trimming left V 3 bases short and J 1 base short, with 9 bases between. CDR3 in amino acids: CSASRDMNTGELFF. The CDR3, as DNA: TGCAGTGCTAGTAGAGACATGAACACCGGGGAGCTGTTTTTT.

To note about this clonotype: A single base separates this from a much larger clone, so it may be a read error. The chain carries TRBV27 and TRBJ1-5, with D unresolved. This CDR3 contains 12 residues. V was shortened by 6 bases and J by 6 bases, with 9 bases between the two germline ends. CDR1 is MNHEY and CDR2 is SMNVEV in the germline V gene (reference sequence). CDR3 loop: CASSFPSQPQHF. The DNA of the CDR3 is TGTGCCAGCAGCTTCCCGAGTCAGCCCCAGCATTTT.

This chain links TRBV12-3 or TRBV12-4 with TRBJ2-7; TRBD2 agrees at 10 bases. This CDR3 is 16 amino acids long. J lost 5 bases, V lost 3 bases, and 10 bases had no gene match. CDR3 residues: CASSLSLLAGENEQYF. As DNA, the CDR3 is TGTGCCAGCAGTTTGTCCCTTCTAGCGGGGGAGAACGAGCAGTACTTC.

This clonotype came up many times. This chain connects TRBV2 to TRBJ1-1; D gene uncertain. This CDR3 spans 13 amino acids. Germline CDR1 is SNHLY and CDR2 is FYNNEI. Trimming stripped 5 bases from V and 4 bases from J, with 11 bases between. The CDR3 spells CASSPRDVTEAFF. The CDR3 DNA is TGTGCCAGCAGTCCACGGGATGTCACTGAAGCTTTCTTT.

The J gene is TRBJ1-1, the V gene TRBV28, with D maybe TRBD1 (6 bases). The V end was cut by 6 bases, the J end by 3 bases, with 11 bases between. The CDR3 covers 13 residues. The V gene's germline CDR1 is MDHEN and CDR2 SYDVKM. The CDR3 DNA follows: TGTGCCAGCAGGAGGGGGTCCGACACTGAAGCTTTCTTT. Protein product: CASRRGSDTEAFF.

As concerns this clonotype: This may be a read error, as it is one base from a much larger clone. V gene TRBV29-1 combines with J gene TRBJ1-1, with D tentatively TRBD1 (5 bases). The germline V gene encodes CDR1 SQVTM and CDR2 ANQGSEA. This CDR3 spans 11 amino acids. The CDR3 loop reads CSVGGLTESFF. CDR3 nucleotides: TGCAGCGTTGGGGGCTTAACTGAATCTTTCTTT.

V is TRBV10-3 and J is TRBJ2-7; D may be TRBD1 or TRBD2 (5 bases each). The V gene's germline CDR1 is ENHRY and CDR2 SYGVKD. This CDR3 contains 12 residues. The ends were cut back, 9 bases at V and 9 bases at J, with 18 bases in the middle. DNA of the CDR3: TGTGCCATTACCGCGGACCGTGGGGGGCAGTACTTC. Residues: CAITADRGGQYF.

This clonotype came up many times. V and J are TRBV11-2 and TRBJ2-7, with a tentative D call TRBD1 (6 bases). The CDR3 consists of 12 residues. Germline V gene lookup returns CDR1 SGHAT and CDR2 FQNNGV. The V and J ends lost 5 bases and 9 bases respectively, with 14 bases between them. The CDR3 DNA is TGTGCCAGCAGCGCAACCGGGACATGGCAGTACTTC. It encodes CASSATGTWQYF.

This clonotype was counted at least ten times. Here the CDR3 reads CSAREPGTGASLGYEQYF. CDR3 DNA: TGCAGTGCTAGAGAGCCGGGGACAGGGGCGTCTCTGGGCTACGAGCAGTACTTC. The V call is TRBV20-1, the J call TRBJ2-7; 10 bases map to TRBD1. Trimming took 0 bases from V and 3 from J; bases not matched to a gene: 14. The length of the CDR3 is 18 residues. The germline V gene encodes CDR1 DFQATT and CDR2 SNEGSKA (reference sequence).

The chain uses TRBV4-1 and TRBJ2-7; perhaps TRBD1 as D (6 bases). Germline V gene sequence: CDR1 MGHRA, CDR2 YSYEKL. V dropped 2 bases and J dropped 6 bases, with 20 bases sitting between them. The CDR3 contains 16 residues. The CDR3 sequence: CASSQPQGTARAEQYF. The CDR3 nucleotides are TGCGCCAGCAGCCAACCCCAGGGGACGGCCCGCGCCGAGCAGTACTTC.

This clonotype was observed many times. This sequence joins TRBV12-3 or TRBV12-4 and TRBJ1-1, with TRBD1 as a possible D gene (5 bases). The CDR3 covers 13 residues. Trimming took 3 bases from V and 4 from J, leaving 9 bases between them. The CDR3 nucleotides are TGTGCCAGCAGTTTCGGCAGGGCCACTGAAGCTTTCTTT. Encoded protein: CASSFGRATEAFF.